These T cell receptor beta chains were read from a single sample in a study of OX40 agonist ivuxolimab in advanced cancers. Sequencing was performed with immunoSEQ multiplex PCR; in TCRdb, only in-frame clones are kept and a portion is missing. This sample carries 65,000 to 75,000 clones, about 94% of them seen once, and the ten largest clones take 0.4% to 0.5%. The input for sequencing was CD4+ or CD8+ T cells sorted from blood, taken in a trial of the OX40 agonist ivuxolimab. The receptors here all came from an adult with an advanced solid tumor such as melanoma, head and neck, liver or kidney cancer. CDR3s include the opening cysteine and the closing phenylalanine or tryptophan. Each record gives: CDR3 protein, CDR3 DNA, D gene, J gene, clone size, V gene. A D gene is named only where the DNA matches it firmly. Some rows have no size entry. The others give once, few or many, or a class for an expanded clone.

CASSITTGRSDTQYF | TGTGCCAGTAGTATTACAACAGGGAGGTCTGATACGCAGTATTTT | . | TRBJ2-3 | . | TRBV19
CASSLWASGSSEQYF | TGCGCCAGCAGCTTGTGGGCTAGCGGGTCGAGCGAGCAGTACTTC | TRBD2 | TRBJ2-7 | . | TRBV5-1
CSVGRTEPINTEAFF | TGCAGCGTTGGGAGGACAGAACCTATTAACACTGAAGCTTTCTTT | . | TRBJ1-1 | . | TRBV29-1
CASSLPRWGGGNTEAFF | TGTGCCAGCAGTCTACCCCGATGGGGGGGAGGGAACACTGAAGCTTTCTTT | . | TRBJ1-1 | . | TRBV28
CASSLEGSTAYEQYF | TGTGCCAGCAGCTTAGAAGGCTCAACCGCCTACGAGCAGTACTTC | . | TRBJ2-7 | . | TRBV7-2
CASSPPSGAGGTEAFF | TGTGCCAGCAGCCCCCCGAGCGGGGCCGGAGGAACTGAAGCTTTCTTT | . | TRBJ1-1 | . | TRBV7-9
CASRLATGETYNEQFF | TGTGCCAGCAGACTGGCGACTGGTGAGACCTACAATGAGCAGTTCTTC | . | TRBJ2-1 | . | TRBV5-5
CASSQDMVAGPFGEQYF | TGTGCCAGCAGCCAAGATATGGTAGCGGGGCCCTTTGGCGAGCAGTACTTC | TRBD2 | TRBJ2-7 | . | TRBV4-2
CASSYVAGETGELFF | TGTGCCAGCAGTTACGTTGCGGGAGAGACCGGGGAGCTGTTTTTT | TRBD2 | TRBJ2-2 | . | TRBV6-5
CASSSRTGTERGVEAFF | TGTGCCAGCAGCTCCCGCACCGGGACAGAAAGAGGGGTTGAAGCTTTCTTT | TRBD1 | TRBJ1-1 | . | TRBV7-9
CAWRPTEGLAGSTEQFF | TGTGCCTGGAGGCCGACAGAGGGACTAGCGGGATCCACTGAGCAGTTCTTC | TRBD2 | TRBJ2-1 | once | TRBV30
CASSPLTSDRYF | TGTGCCAGCAGCCCACTGACTAGCGACCGCTACTTC | TRBD2 | TRBJ2-5 | . | TRBV7-8
CASSGQGADTGELFF | TGTGCCAGCAGTGGTCAGGGGGCAGACACCGGGGAGCTGTTTTTT | TRBD1 | TRBJ2-2 | once | TRBV2
CASSEQGTSTDTQYF | TGTGCCAGCAGTGAACAGGGGACTAGCACAGATACGCAGTATTTT | . | TRBJ2-3 | . | TRBV6-1
CASTPRGGEGEKLFF | TGCGCCAGCACCCCTCGGGGGGGCGAGGGTGAAAAACTGTTTTTT | . | TRBJ1-4 | once | TRBV23-1
CASSFVSGAGDTQYF | TGTGCCAGCAGCTTTGTGTCGGGAGCGGGAGATACGCAGTATTTT | . | TRBJ2-3 | . | TRBV5-4
CASSPGQGFTEAFF | TGCGCCAGCAGCCCGGGACAGGGATTCACTGAAGCTTTCTTT | TRBD1 | TRBJ1-1 | . | TRBV5-1
CASSIDSPGSGSLETQYF | TGTGCCAGTAGTATAGACTCCCCGGGTAGCGGGAGTTTGGAGACCCAGTACTTC | TRBD2 | TRBJ2-5 | . | TRBV19
CASSQVLAEPTYEQYF | TGCGCCAGCAGCCAAGTTCTGGCGGAGCCTACCTACGAGCAGTACTTC | . | TRBJ2-7 | . | TRBV4-1
CASSGRLAGDTYEQYF | TGTGCCAGCAGCGGCCGACTAGCGGGAGACACCTACGAGCAGTACTTC | TRBD2 | TRBJ2-7 | . | TRBV13
CASSVEVGGYTEAFF | TGTGCCAGCAGCGTAGAGGTCGGGGGATACACTGAAGCTTTCTTT | . | TRBJ1-1 | . | TRBV9
CASSSRPPRQFF | TGTGCCAGCAGCTCCCGACCCCCACGGCAGTTCTTC | . | TRBJ2-1 | . | TRBV21-1
CASSLQGNEQFF | TGCGCCAGCAGCTTGCAGGGAAATGAGCAGTTCTTC | . | TRBJ2-1 | . | TRBV5-1
CASSNYPKGYSNQPQHF | TGTGCCAGCAGCAATTATCCTAAGGGTTATAGCAATCAGCCCCAGCATTTT | . | TRBJ1-5 | . | TRBV21-1
CASKDSVSPLHF | TGTGCCAGCAAGGACAGCGTTTCACCCCTCCACTTT | . | TRBJ1-6 | . | TRBV2
CASSHNGRGTIGNTIYF | TGTGCCAGTAGCCATAACGGCCGGGGAACCATAGGAAACACCATATATTTT | . | TRBJ1-3 | . | TRBV19
CASTDGTTSTDTQYF | TGTGCCAGCACGGATGGGACGACTAGCACAGATACGCAGTATTTT | . | TRBJ2-3 | once | TRBV6-1
CASSQDLLSNSYEQYF | TGCGCCAGCAGCCAAGATCTACTCAGCAACTCCTACGAGCAGTACTTC | . | TRBJ2-7 | . | TRBV4-1
CASSSPLGGGYNEQFF | TGTGCCAGCAGTTCCCCCTTGGGAGGGGGCTACAATGAGCAGTTCTTC | . | TRBJ2-1 | once | TRBV6-6
CASSRGRTARNTEAFF | TGTGCCAGCTCCCGCGGACGGACCGCTAGGAACACTGAAGCTTTCTTT | . | TRBJ1-1 | . | TRBV18
CASGTRDRGFYGYTF | TGTGCCAGCGGTACCCGGGACAGGGGATTCTATGGCTACACCTTC | TRBD1 | TRBJ1-2 | . | TRBV5-4
CAISTDNYGYTF | TGTGCCATCAGTACGGACAACTATGGCTACACCTTC | . | TRBJ1-2 | . | TRBV10-3
CASSLQPLRYGANVLTF | TGTGCCAGCAGCTTACAGCCTTTGCGGTATGGGGCCAACGTCCTGACTTTC | . | TRBJ2-6 | . | TRBV7-9
CASSIVRGQVGFNEQYF | TGTGCCAGTAGTATAGTACGGGGTCAGGTCGGGTTCAACGAGCAGTACTTC | . | TRBJ2-7 | once | TRBV19
CASSPGGLEGSKAFF | TGCGCCAGCAGCCCGGGAGGACTGGAGGGGAGTAAAGCTTTCTTT | . | TRBJ1-1 | . | TRBV5-1
CASSLDRGITF | TGTGCCAGCAGCTTAGATAGGGGGATCACCTTC | . | TRBJ1-2 | once | TRBV11-2
CASSFAGGTEAFF | TGTGCCAGCAGCTTCGCCGGGGGCACTGAAGCTTTCTTT | . | TRBJ1-1 | . | TRBV7-6
CASSFRGGPTDTQYF | TGTGCCAGCAGCTTCCGGGGAGGGCCGACAGATACGCAGTATTTT | TRBD2 | TRBJ2-3 | . | TRBV7-8
CASSQNQGGGHEQFF | TGTGCCAGCAGCCAAAATCAGGGAGGGGGGCATGAGCAGTTCTTC | . | TRBJ2-1 | . | TRBV14
CASSKAEAGLGGQETQYF | TGTGCCAGCAGCAAAGCGGAAGCGGGGTTGGGAGGACAAGAGACCCAGTACTTC | TRBD2 | TRBJ2-5 | . | TRBV4-2
CASSRSGSSYNEQFF | TGTGCCAGCAGCCGAAGCGGGAGTTCCTACAATGAGCAGTTCTTC | TRBD2 | TRBJ2-1 | . | TRBV7-2
CASSVGGLAGVGDTQYF | TGTGCCAGCAGCGTAGGAGGACTAGCGGGAGTTGGGGATACGCAGTATTTT | TRBD2 | TRBJ2-3 | once | TRBV9
CASSDRDRGYNEQFF | TGTGCCAGCAGTGATAGAGACAGGGGGTACAATGAGCAGTTCTTC | TRBD1 | TRBJ2-1 | . | TRBV7-9
CASSQRHNRDGFSYEQYF | TGCGCCAGCAGCCAGAGACACAACCGGGACGGGTTCTCCTACGAGCAGTACTTC | . | TRBJ2-7 | . | TRBV4-1
CASSTQGDYGYTF | TGTGCCAGTAGTACCCAGGGTGACTATGGCTACACCTTC | . | TRBJ1-2 | few | TRBV19
CASSQHVGGAGQADTQYF | TGCGCCAGCAGCCAGCACGTCGGGGGGGCCGGACAAGCAGATACGCAGTATTTT | TRBD2 | TRBJ2-3 | . | TRBV4-1
CASSLDPNPWGYEQYF | TGTGCCAGCAGCTTAGATCCCAACCCCTGGGGCTACGAGCAGTACTTC | . | TRBJ2-7 | . | TRBV7-8
CASSPPSLGQGAEAFF | TGTGCCAGCTCACCACCAAGTCTTGGACAGGGGGCTGAAGCTTTCTTT | TRBD1 | TRBJ1-1 | . | TRBV18
CASSRIPNQPQHF | TGTGCCAGCAGCCGTATACCCAATCAGCCCCAGCATTTT | . | TRBJ1-5 | . | TRBV7-2